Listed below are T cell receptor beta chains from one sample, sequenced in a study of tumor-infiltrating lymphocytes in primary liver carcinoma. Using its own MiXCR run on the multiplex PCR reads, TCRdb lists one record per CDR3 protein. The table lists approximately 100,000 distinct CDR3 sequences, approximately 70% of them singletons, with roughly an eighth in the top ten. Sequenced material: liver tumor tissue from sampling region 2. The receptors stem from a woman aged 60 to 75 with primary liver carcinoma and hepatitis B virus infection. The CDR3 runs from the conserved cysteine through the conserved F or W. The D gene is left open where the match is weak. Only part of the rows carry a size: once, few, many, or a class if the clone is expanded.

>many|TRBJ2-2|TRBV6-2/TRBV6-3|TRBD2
TGTGCCAGCAGATACGGGACTAGACACACCGGGGAGCTGTTTTTT
CASRYGTRHTGELFF
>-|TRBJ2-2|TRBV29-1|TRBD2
TGCGGCGCCTGGGGCGGGAGAAACACCGGGGAACTGTTTTTT
CGAWGGRNTGELFF
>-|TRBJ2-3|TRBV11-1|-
TGTGCCAGTAGTCGTCCTTCGGGGTTCACAGATACACAGTATTTT
CASSRPSGFTDTQYF
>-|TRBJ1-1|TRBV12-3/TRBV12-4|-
TGTGCCAGCCGTATGGGGGCGGAGAGGAACACTGATGCTTTCTTT
CASRMGAERNTDAFF
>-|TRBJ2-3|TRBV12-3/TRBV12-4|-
TGTACCAGCAGTTTAGGTGTTAGCGATTACACAGATACGCAGTATTTT
CTSSLGVSDYTDTQYF
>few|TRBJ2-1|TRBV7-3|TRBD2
TGTGCCAGCAGCTCCCTAGCGGACAATGAGCAGTTCTTC
CASSSLADNEQFF
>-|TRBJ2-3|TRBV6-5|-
TGTGCCAGCATCAGGTTATCGGGGTCAGAGACGCGGTATTTT
CASIRLSGSETRYF
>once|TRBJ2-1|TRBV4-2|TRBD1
TGTGCCAGCAGCCAAGATAGGGGAGACAGGGTCGCGCTCTTC
CASSQDRGDRVALF
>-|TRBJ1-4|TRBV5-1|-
TGCGCCAGCAGCCCGGGAGCTAATGAACAACTGGTTTTT
CASSPGANEQLVF
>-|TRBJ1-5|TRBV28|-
TGTGTCAGCAGTTCTAGCAATCAGCCCCAGCATTTT
CVSSSSNQPQHF
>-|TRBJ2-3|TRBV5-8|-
TGTGCCAGCAGCTTGGGACTAGGGGGAGGGATGAATACGCAGTATTTT
CASSLGLGGGMNTQYF
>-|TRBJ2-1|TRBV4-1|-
TGCGCCTGCGGCCATGTCACAGGCGTAGGTAAGCAGTTCTTC
CACGHVTGVGKQFF
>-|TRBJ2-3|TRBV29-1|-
TGCAGCGTTTTGAGTCAGGGTCGCACAGATACGCAGTATTTT
CSVLSQGRTDTQYF
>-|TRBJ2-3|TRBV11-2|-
TGTGCCAGGAGCTCCCCGGGGGGCCATATGCCGTATTTT
CARSSPGGHMPYF
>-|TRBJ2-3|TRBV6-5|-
TGTGCCAGCACCCCAGGGCTGGGTGTGACAGATACGCGGTATTTT
CASTPGLGVTDTRYF
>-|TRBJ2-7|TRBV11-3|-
TGTGTCAGCAGGGTGGGGGGGCCCTCCTATGAGCAGTACTTC
CVSRVGGPSYEQYF
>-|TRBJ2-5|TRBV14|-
TGTGCCAGCAGCCAAGAGGGGGGATTGCCGTTCGGGGCCCAGTACTTC
CASSQEGGLPFGAQYF
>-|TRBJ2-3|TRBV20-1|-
TGCAGTGCTAGGGAGTCCAGTCACGGCACAGATACGCAGTACTTT
CSARESSHGTDTQYF
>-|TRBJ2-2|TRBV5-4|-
TGTGACAGCAGCTTGAGCCAACGGGCTTTTATCACCGGGGAGCTGTTTTTT
CDSSLSQRAFITGELFF
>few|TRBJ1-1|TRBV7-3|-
TGTGCTAGCAGTCCTGGCTCAACCAACACTGAAGCTTTCTTT
CASSPGSTNTEAFF
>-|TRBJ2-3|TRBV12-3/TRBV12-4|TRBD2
TGTGCCAGTAGTTCTGGGGGACTAACCACAGATGCGCAGTATTTT
CASSSGGLTTDAQYF
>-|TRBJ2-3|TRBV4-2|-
TGTGCCAGCAGCCCGAGTCGCACAGATACGCAGTATTTT
CASSPSRTDTQYF
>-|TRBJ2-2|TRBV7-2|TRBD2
TGTGCCAGCAGCTTATTGGGCCTAGCGGGAATCGGGGAGCTGTTTTTT
CASSLLGLAGIGELFF
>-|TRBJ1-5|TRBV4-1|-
TGCGCCAGTTGCCAAGCGGGGGGGCCCCAGCATTTT
CASCQAGGPQHF
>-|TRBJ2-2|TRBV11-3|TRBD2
TGTGTCAGTGGTGCGGGGGGACCGACAGGGGAGCTGTTTTTT
CVSGAGGPTGELFF
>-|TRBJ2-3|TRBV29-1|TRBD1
TGCGGCGTTGAAGATCGACGGACAGGGACAGATACGCAGTACTTT
CGVEDRRTGTDTQYF
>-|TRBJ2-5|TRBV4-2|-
TGTGCCAGCAGCCCGGGGCCTGAAGGGACCCAGTACTTC
CASSPGPEGTQYF
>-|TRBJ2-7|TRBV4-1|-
TGCGCCAGCAGCCAAGGTCCGGACTGTGGGACCTATGAGCAGTACTTC
CASSQGPDCGTYEQYF
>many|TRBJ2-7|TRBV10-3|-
TGTGCCACCCGACAGGACTCCTACGAGCAGTACTTC
CATRQDSYEQYF
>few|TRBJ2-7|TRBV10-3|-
TGTGCCATCAGTGAGTCGGTCTTGACTTACGAGCAGTACTTC
CAISESVLTYEQYF
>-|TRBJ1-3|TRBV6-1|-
TGTGCAAGCTCCATGAACCTGGTCCACTCTGGAAACACCATATATTTT
CASSMNLVHSGNTIYF
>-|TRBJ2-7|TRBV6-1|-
TGTACCAGCTCCCGGACACCCCAATCCTTCGAGCAGTACTTC
CTSSRTPQSFEQYF
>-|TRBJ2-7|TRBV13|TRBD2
TGTGCCAGCAGCCCCACCTCGACTACTATCGGGAGGTACGAGCAGTACTTC
CASSPTSTTIGRYEQYF
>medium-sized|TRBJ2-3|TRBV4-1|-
TGCGCCAGCAGCCGAACCAGGGACCCAGATACGCAGTATTTT
CASSRTRDPDTQYF
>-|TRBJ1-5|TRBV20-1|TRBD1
TGCAGTGCTAGAGAGACAGGGATGGTCAATCAGCCCCAGCATTTT
CSARETGMVNQPQHF
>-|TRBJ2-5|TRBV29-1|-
TGCAGCGTTGAAGAGCGGTACCACCAAGAGACCCACTACTTC
CSVEERYHQETHYF
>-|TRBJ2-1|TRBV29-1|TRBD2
TGCAGCGTTGAACGGCTAGCGGGAGAGGGTAATGAGCAGTCCTTC
CSVERLAGEGNEQSF
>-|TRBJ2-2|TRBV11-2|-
TGTGCCAGCAGCGGCGGACGCAATACGAACACCGGGGAGCTGTTTTTT
CASSGGRNTNTGELFF
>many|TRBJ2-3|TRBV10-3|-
TGTGCCATCAGTGTGGGGGGAGGCACAGATACGCAGTATTTT
CAISVGGGTDTQYF
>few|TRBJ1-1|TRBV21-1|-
TGTGCCAGCAGCAAATGGAGAAGCTTGATGAACACTGAAGCTTTCTTT
CASSKWRSLMNTEAFF
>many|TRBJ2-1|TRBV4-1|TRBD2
TGCGCCAGCAGCCAAGATAATAGACCGGGACTAGCGGGAGGACTCTCCTACAATGAGCAGTTCTTC
CASSQDNRPGLAGGLSYNEQFF
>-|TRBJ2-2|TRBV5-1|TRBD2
TGCGCCAGCAGCCCCGGGACTAGCGGGAGTACCACCGGGGAGCTGTTCTTT
CASSPGTSGSTTGELFF
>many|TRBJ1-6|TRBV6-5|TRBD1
TGTGCCAGCGGCTACTATCCTGGGACAGGGGGAAGAGGTTCACCCCTCCACTTT
CASGYYPGTGGRGSPLHF
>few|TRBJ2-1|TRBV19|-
TGTGCCAGTAGTAGCTCACAGGGTTACTCCTACAATGAGCAGTTCTTC
CASSSSQGYSYNEQFF
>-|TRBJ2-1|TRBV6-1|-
TGTGCCAGGAGGGGGGGACCGGGACATGGCTCCTACAATGAGCAGTTCTTT
CARRGGPGHGSYNEQFF
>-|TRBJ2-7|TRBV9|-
TGTGCCAGCAGCGTAGCGGAGTTTTCCTACGAGCAGTACTTC
CASSVAEFSYEQYF
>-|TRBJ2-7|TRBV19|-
TGTGCCAGATTCAGCGGGCACTTTAGCTCCTACGAGCATTACTTC
CARFSGHFSSYEHYF
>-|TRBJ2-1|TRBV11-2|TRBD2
TGTGCCAGCGGCTTAGTCCCTAGCGGGAGCGGCTACAATGAGCAGTTTTTC
CASGLVPSGSGYNEQFF
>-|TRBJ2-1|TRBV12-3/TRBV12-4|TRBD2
TGTGCCAGCAACCGTGGACTAACGGGAGGATATGAGCAGTTCTTC
CASNRGLTGGYEQFF
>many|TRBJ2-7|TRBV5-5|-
TGTGCCAGCAGCTTGGACCTAGACTACGAGCAGTACTTC
CASSLDLDYEQYF
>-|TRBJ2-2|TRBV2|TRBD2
TGTGCCAGCAGTCTTAGCCCGGGACTAACCACCGGGGAGCTGTTTTTT
CASSLSPGLTTGELFF
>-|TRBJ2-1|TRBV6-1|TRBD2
TGTGCCAGCAGCGCCGAACGGGGGGTGAGCTCCTACAATGAGAAGTTGTTC
CASSAERGVSSYNEKLF
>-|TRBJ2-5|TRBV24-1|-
TGTGCCACTAGTGATCGGCAGACGCACCAAGAGACCCAGTACTTC
CATSDRQTHQETQYF
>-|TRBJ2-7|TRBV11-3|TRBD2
TGTGCCAGCACACGGACCAGCGGGAGCTACGGGCAGTACTTC
CASTRTSGSYGQYF
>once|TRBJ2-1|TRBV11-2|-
TGCGCCAGCAGCTTATCAGGGGCAGAAAATGAGCAGTTCTTC
CASSLSGAENEQFF
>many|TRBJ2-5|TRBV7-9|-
TGTGCCAGCAGCTCCCAACCCGTGGGTCAAGAGACCCAGTACTTC
CASSSQPVGQETQYF